These 9 T cell receptor beta chains came from one sample sequenced in a study of response to subunit inactivated influenza vaccine. TCRdb recomputed calls from the RT-PCR reads with MiXCR, one row per CDR3 protein. The sample lists 400,000 to 650,000 distinct CDR3 sequences; approximately 7.3% were seen once. The sequences come from PBMCs from blood, collected roughly 24 months after vaccination. All receptors come from a man in his fifties or sixties who received an inactivated influenza vaccine.

V is TRBV4-1 and J is TRBJ1-5, with D hard to call. There are 15 residues in the CDR3. CDR1 is MGHRA and CDR2 is YSYEKL in the germline V gene. V was pared by 0 bases and J by 7 bases, with 13 bases between. The CDR3 nucleotides read TGCGCCAGCAGCCAAGATGGAATCCAACGGCAGCCCCAGCATTTT. Its translation is CASSQDGIQRQPQHF.

This clonotype was counted between two and nine times. The chain joins TRBV10-2 to TRBJ2-2; TRBD2 agrees at 8 bases. Germline lookup yields CDR1 WSHSY and CDR2 SAAADI. V lost 6 bases, J lost 2 bases, and 8 bases stayed unmatched. The CDR3 has 16 residues. The CDR3 nucleotides are TGCGCCAGCAGGGGGGGCGGGGGGTTCAACACCGGGGAGCTGTTTTTT. Its protein product is CASRGGGGFNTGELFF.

Comments on this clonotype: A junction end diverges from the germline sequence, so it may reflect a read error. The chain carries TRBV3-1 and TRBJ2-7; possible D gene TRBD1, 5 bases. The germline gives CDR1 LGHDT, CDR2 YNNKEL (reference sequence). The CDR3 is 19 residues long. The CDR3 spells CACSQDGFVGRVSSYEQYF. CDR3 nucleotides: TGTGCCTGCAGCCAGGATGGATTTGTGGGCAGGGTTAGCTCCTACGAGCAGTACTTC.

V usage is TRBV27 and J usage is TRBJ1-1, with 8 bases matching TRBD1. Germline V CDR1 and CDR2: MNHEY, SMNVEV (reference sequence). The CDR3 sequence is 17 residues long. After removal of 6 bases from V and 6 bases from J, the junction contained 18 bases not matched to a gene. DNA for the CDR3: TGTGCCAGCAGGGCTAGGGGGTTGGTCAGGGGGCTCGCTGAAGCTTTCTTT. Translated: CASRARGLVRGLAEAFF.

The chain recombines TRBV20-1 with TRBJ1-1; 8 positions match TRBD1. Looked up from germline, CDR1 is DFQATT and CDR2 is SNEGSKA (reference sequence). The CDR3 is made up of 12 amino acids. J lost 6 bases, V lost 3 bases, and 3 bases had no gene match. The chain's CDR3 is CSASPGGSEAFF. CDR3 nucleotide sequence: TGCAGTGCTAGTCCAGGGGGCTCTGAAGCTTTCTTT.

This clonotype was seen a few times. The chain joins TRBV3-1 to TRBJ2-7, with a possible D match to TRBD1 (5 bases). This CDR3 region has 17 residues. Between the trimmed V and J ends, which lost 0 bases and 0 bases, there was a span of 15 bases. Per germline, CDR1 LGHDT and CDR2 YNNKEL (reference sequence). In DNA, the CDR3 is TGTGCCAGCAGCCAAGAGGGAACAGGCGTTAGCTCCTACGAGCAGTACTTC. Protein sequence: CASSQEGTGVSSYEQYF.

The sample holds many counts of this clonotype. V gene TRBV29-1 combines with J gene TRBJ2-1, with D possibly TRBD1 on 6 matching bases. Trimming cost V 7 bases and J 2 bases, with 9 bases left between them. Germline V gene sequence: CDR1 SQVTM, CDR2 ANQGSEA. This CDR3 is 12 amino acids long. The CDR3 bases are TGCAGCGCCCGACAGGCCTACAATGAGCAGTTCTTC. Translated, it gives CSARQAYNEQFF.

A word on this clonotype: Since a much larger clone is just one base distant, this may be a read error. J is TRBJ1-5 and V is TRBV3-1; no reliable D call. CDR1 and CDR2 from the germline V gene are LGHDT and YNNKEL (reference sequence). The CDR3 runs to 14 residues. Here the CDR3 reads CAGSQALSYQPQHF. CDR3 nucleotides: TGTGCCGGCAGCCAAGCATTGAGTTATCAGCCCCAGCATTTT.

This clonotype was seen a few times. The chain combines TRBV11-3 with TRBJ2-1, with 9 bases that match TRBD1. Germline lookup yields CDR1 SGHNT and CDR2 YENEEA. The V segment lost 5 bases and the J segment 4 bases; nucleotides outside the gene matches: 6. The length of the CDR3 is 15 residues. The CDR3, as DNA: TGTGCCAGCAGCGTCGACAGGGGGGAATACAATGAGCAGTTCTTC. Its protein is CASSVDRGEYNEQFF.